The clone carrying this TCR beta chain was found many times. Its antigen is currently unknown. Mismatch with germline at one junction end may stem from a read error. The record originates from a study of shared clonotypes between healthy human individuals. Study-wide results and limits: Donor scarcity curtailed the genetic and exposure-history diversity represented herein.

Samples underwent the assay at deep level. Researchers divided each subset's genomic DNA evenly across several immunoSEQ plates. Generated by immunoSEQ multiplex PCR, the TCRdb table keeps only in-frame clones and is missing some. In the table there are approximately 440,000 clones, roughly four fifths of which are singletons. The clonotype originates from a woman in her 40s in good health. Some clones in this sample may be carry-over from other donors' samples. The source material was PBMCs.

The CDR3 is CASSPQPGGFDEQFF. In DNA form, the CDR3 reads TGTGCCAGCTCGCCACAACCGGGGGGGTTCGATGAGCAGTTCTTC. V usage is TRBV18 and J usage is TRBJ2-1; 8 nucleotides align to TRBD2. Germline-derived CDR1 and CDR2 are KGHSH and LQKENI. The CDR3 loop spans 15 amino acids.